These 26 T cell receptor beta chains share one sample of origin, sequenced in a study of T cells after yellow fever vaccination. TCRdb ran MiXCR on the 5' RACE reads and lists one entry per CDR3 protein. The sample comprises a few hundred thousand distinct CDR3 sequences, approximately 5.2% of which are singletons, and more than 3% rests with the top ten. Source: CD4+ T cells sorted from PBMCs, taken on the day of the yellow fever booster vaccination. These receptors all come from a man aged 18-30 years who received the YFV17D yellow fever vaccine.

This clonotype appeared a few times. The CDR3 here is CASNQGVAYEQYF. The CDR3 bases are TGTGCCAGCAACCAGGGCGTGGCCTACGAGCAGTACTTC. The chain uses TRBV6-5 and TRBJ2-7; D possibly corresponds to TRBD1 (5 bases). Trimming removed 7 bases at V and 2 bases at J, with 12 bases between. The CDR3 covers 13 residues. The V gene's germline CDR1 is MNHEY and CDR2 SVGAGI.

The sample holds a few counts of this clonotype. The chain employs TRBV7-9 and TRBJ1-5; 7 nucleotides line up with TRBD1. This CDR3 has 14 residues. CDR1 and CDR2 from the germline V gene are SEHNR and FQNEAQ (reference sequence). The V segment lost 6 bases and the J segment 6 bases; nucleotides outside the gene matches: 8. As DNA, the CDR3 is TGTGCCAGCAGTGACAGGGTTTATGGTCAGCCCCAGCATTTT. Protein: CASSDRVYGQPQHF.

J is TRBJ1-5 and V is TRBV28; possible D gene TRBD1, 5 bases. Trimming shortened V by 8 bases and J by 3 bases, and 14 bases separated the two germline ends. This CDR3 is 14 amino acids long. Germline CDR1 reads MDHEN; CDR2 reads SYDVKM. CDR3 bases: TGTGCCAGCCTAACGGGGCGGATCAATCAGCCCCAGCATTTT. Translation: CASLTGRINQPQHF. The entire variable domain, with the rest obtained from reference TRBV28 and TRBJ1-5, is as follows: DVKVTQSSRYLVKRTGEKVFLECVQDMDHENMFWYRQDPGLGLRLIYFSYDVKMKEKGDIPEGYSVSREKKERFSLILESASTNQTSMYLCASLTGRINQPQHFGDGTRLSIL.

This clonotype was picked up one time. The gene calls are TRBV27 and TRBJ2-5; TRBD2 is a possible D gene (5 bases). The germline gives CDR1 MNHEY, CDR2 SMNVEV (reference sequence). The CDR3 sequence is 15 residues long. V was trimmed by 4 bases and J by 4 bases, leaving 16 bases between them. This CDR3 is CASSWARGSRETQYF. Written as DNA, the CDR3 is TGTGCCAGCAGTTGGGCCCGGGGATCGCGAGAGACCCAGTACTTC.

This clonotype has a handful of counts. The chain is built from TRBV20-1 and TRBJ2-5; tentatively, D is TRBD2 (7 bases). The CDR3 extends over 13 amino acids. Trimming cost V 6 bases and J 2 bases, with 13 bases left between them. The V gene's germline CDR1 is DFQATT and CDR2 SNEGSKA (reference sequence). The CDR3 sequence: CSAGGGGQETQYF. The CDR3 DNA reads as TGCAGTGCGGGAGGGGGAGGGCAAGAGACCCAGTACTTC.

In this sample, this clonotype turned up a few times. The V and J genes are TRBV6-2 or TRBV6-3 and TRBJ2-7; weak D call: TRBD1 (6 bases). There are 19 residues in the CDR3. Germline V gives CDR1 MNHEY, CDR2 SVGEGT. V lost 6 bases to trimming and J lost 4 bases, with 31 bases between them. CDR3 in DNA: TGTGCCAGCAGGCCCTCGTCGTGGGGGACAACCAAACGTTATTACGAGCAGTACTTC. Its translation: CASRPSSWGTTKRYYEQYF.

V and J are TRBV20-1 and TRBJ2-2; tentative D call: TRBD2 (7 bases). In germline, CDR1 is DFQATT, CDR2 SNEGSKA (reference sequence). V lost 2 bases to trimming and J lost 7 bases, with 14 bases between them. CDR3 length: 14 amino acids. As DNA, the CDR3 is TGCAGTGCTAGAACTCGGGGGGCTGGCGGGGAGCTGTTTTTT. Its translation is CSARTRGAGGELFF.

This clonotype was observed at least ten times. The chain joins TRBV6-1 to TRBJ2-3; TRBD2 matches 7 bases. V lost 8 bases, J lost 0 bases, and 2 bases stayed unmatched. The V gene's germline CDR1 is MNHNS and CDR2 SASEGT. The length of the CDR3 is 13 residues. In DNA, the CDR3 is TGTGCCAGCGGACTAGTTAGCACAGATACGCAGTATTTT. As protein: CASGLVSTDTQYF.

Only a few counts were recorded for this clonotype. The chain is built from TRBV20-1 and TRBJ1-5, with 9 bases fitting TRBD1. This CDR3 has 17 residues. Germline values: CDR1 DFQATT, CDR2 SNEGSKA (reference sequence). V lost 4 bases and J lost 0; bases outside the gene matches: 10. The DNA of the CDR3 is TGCAGTGCTACCACAGGGGGCGGAAAGTATAGCAATCAGCCCCAGCATTTT. Its protein is CSATTGGGKYSNQPQHF.

This clonotype showed up just a few times. This rearrangement joins TRBV20-1 to TRBJ2-2; 7 positions match TRBD1. This CDR3 comprises 15 residues. The V gene end was trimmed by 5 bases and the J gene end by 0 bases; junction bases not matched to a gene: 6. CDR1 and CDR2 (germline): DFQATT, SNEGSKA (reference sequence). CDR3 loop: CSAGRQGSNTGELFF. The CDR3 nucleotides are TGCAGTGCTGGAAGACAGGGCTCGAACACCGGGGAGCTGTTTTTT.

The sample holds a few counts of this clonotype. This chain connects TRBV20-1 to TRBJ2-2; no firm D call. This CDR3 contains 15 residues. Per germline, CDR1 DFQATT and CDR2 SNEGSKA (reference sequence). Trimming took 1 base from V and 1 from J, leaving 10 bases between them. In nucleotides, the CDR3 is TGCAGTGCTAGAGCCACGGGCCGGAACACCGGGGAGCTGTTTTTT. Translating gives CSARATGRNTGELFF.

This clonotype was observed many times. CDR3 in DNA: TGCAGCGGTACCGGGACAGTGAACACTGAAGCTTTCTTT. This sequence encodes CSGTGTVNTEAFF. V is TRBV29-1 and J is TRBJ1-1; 7 nucleotides line up with TRBD1. Losses at the gene ends were 7 bases for V and 0 bases for J; bases not matched to a gene: 5. The CDR3 loop spans 13 amino acids. The germline gives CDR1 SQVTM, CDR2 ANQGSEA.

The chain has TRBV6-5 and TRBJ2-1; a possible D gene is TRBD1 (6 bases). V lost 2 bases, J lost 1 base, and 21 bases lay in between. The CDR3 extends over 19 amino acids. From germline, CDR1 is MNHEY and CDR2 SVGAGI. Here the CDR3 DNA reads TGTGCCAGCAGTTACGGCTTCGGACAGACCGGGAAGTCCTACAATGAGCAGTTCTTC. The encoded protein is CASSYGFGQTGKSYNEQFF.

This clonotype showed up just a few times. This chain links TRBV6-2 or TRBV6-3 with TRBJ2-7; D may be TRBD1 (5 bases). Trimming cost V 0 bases and J 3 bases, with 9 bases left between them. The CDR3 is 14 residues long. Germline lookup yields CDR1 MNHEY and CDR2 SVGEGT. CDR3: CASSYSQGIYEQYF. The CDR3 bases are TGTGCCAGCAGTTACTCGCAGGGAATCTACGAGCAGTACTTC.

This clonotype was counted between two and nine times. The chain recombines TRBV28 with TRBJ2-5; D unclear. Germline-derived CDR1 and CDR2 are MDHEN and SYDVKM. V was clipped by 6 bases and J by 3 bases, with 11 bases between them. The CDR3 length is 13 residues. In DNA form, the CDR3 reads TGTGCCAGCAGCTGGAGAAGAGAAGAGACCCAGTACTTC. It codes for CASSWRREETQYF.

V and J are TRBV7-2 and TRBJ1-2; D is uncertain. The CDR3 is made up of 14 amino acids. V was clipped by 5 bases and J by 5 bases, with 15 bases between them. CDR1 SGHTA and CDR2 FQGNSA come from the germline V gene. CDR3 bases: TGTGCCAGCAGCCCCCGGGCGAGTTCATATGGCTACACCTTC. This translates into CASSPRASSYGYTF.

This chain links TRBV7-2 with TRBJ2-1; possibly TRBD1 or TRBD2 for D (5 bases each). CDR1 is SGHTA and CDR2 is FQGNSA in the germline V gene. The CDR3 is 15 amino acids. V gave up 3 bases and J gave up 0 bases, with 9 bases separating them. CDR3 sequence reads: CASSLGVTSYNEQFF. The CDR3 nucleotides read TGTGCCAGCAGCTTGGGGGTTACCTCCTACAATGAGCAGTTCTTC.

This clonotype was seen only a few times. V and J are TRBV12-3 or TRBV12-4 and TRBJ2-7; no clear D gene. There are 13 residues in the CDR3. Trimming cost V 0 bases and J 2 bases, with 5 bases left between them. For the CDR3, the DNA is TGTGCCAGCAGTTTAGCGCTACCCTACGAGCAGTACTTC. Its protein product is CASSLALPYEQYF.

This clonotype has just a few counts. The J gene is TRBJ1-5, the V gene TRBV6-5; perhaps TRBD1 as D (5 bases). Trimming stripped 8 bases from V and 7 bases from J, with 18 bases between. Germline CDR1 MNHEY, CDR2 SVGAGI. This CDR3 spans 14 amino acids. CDR3 coding DNA: TGTGCCAGCCGACGTGGGGGTGGCGGGCAGCCCCAGCATTTT. It yields the protein CASRRGGGGQPQHF.

In its sample, this clonotype was seen many times. The junction departs from germline at one end; a sequencing error may be responsible. V gene TRBV4-2 combines with J gene TRBJ1-4; D uncertain. The CDR3 is 13 residues long. Germline V lookup: CDR1 LGHNA, CDR2 YNFKEQ. CDR3 in amino acids: CASSQATYEKLFF. For the CDR3, the DNA is TGTGCCAGCAGCCAAGCAACTTATGAAAAACTGTTTTTT.

This clonotype was counted many times. CDR3 in amino acids: CASTRVPVSTDTQYF. CDR3 in DNA: TGTGCCAGCACCCGGGTACCCGTTAGCACAGATACGCAGTATTTT. This chain uses TRBV6-2 or TRBV6-3 with TRBJ2-3; the D is unclear. CDR3 length: 15 amino acids. Germline values: CDR1 MNHEY, CDR2 SVGEGT. The germline V and J ends were trimmed by 7 bases and 0 bases, with 14 bases remaining between them.

This clonotype was found a few times. The V call is TRBV6-2 or TRBV6-3, the J call TRBJ2-6; 11 bases are a match to TRBD1. The junction had 23 bases not matched to a gene; V was cut back by 9 bases and J by 7 bases. The CDR3 spans 20 residues. Germline values: CDR1 MNHEY, CDR2 SVGEGT. Here the CDR3 reads CASTKGRAPGQGEGANVLTF. The CDR3 nucleotides are TGTGCCAGTACCAAAGGCCGGGCACCGGGACAGGGGGAAGGAGCCAACGTCCTGACTTTC.

This clonotype was seen ten or more times. The chain combines TRBV5-6 with TRBJ2-6; no definite D call. CDR1 is SGHDT and CDR2 is YYEEEE in the germline V gene. Trimming cost V 0 bases and J 3 bases, with 16 bases left between them. The CDR3 loop spans 18 amino acids. The CDR3 region is CASSLALGESYGANVLTF. The CDR3 region has the DNA TGTGCCAGCAGCTTGGCCTTGGGTGAGTCATATGGGGCCAACGTCCTGACTTTC.

This clonotype showed up many times. The genes are TRBV5-5 and TRBJ2-2; no definite D call. V lost 0 bases and J 5 bases, leaving 11 bases between the germline ends. The germline V gene encodes CDR1 SGHKS and CDR2 YYEKEE (reference sequence). The CDR3 is 15 residues long. As DNA, the CDR3 is TGTGCCAGCAGCTTGGTCCGGGTCCAGACCGGGGAGCTGTTTTTT. This gives the protein CASSLVRVQTGELFF.

The chain combines TRBV28 with TRBJ2-6; D might be TRBD2 (5 bases). V shed 5 bases and J shed 3 bases, with 11 bases lying between them. This CDR3 comprises 15 residues. The germline V gene encodes CDR1 MDHEN and CDR2 SYDVKM. CDR3 nucleotide sequence: TGTGCCAGCAGTCTCGGGGTTGTTGGGGCCAACGTCCTGACTTTC. Protein: CASSLGVVGANVLTF.

The CDR3 DNA reads TGCGCCAGCAGCGGGACAGGTCTCTACGAGCAGTACTTC. It translates to CASSGTGLYEQYF. The chain has TRBV5-1 and TRBJ2-7, with 8 bases lining up with TRBD1. Germline V CDR1 and CDR2: SGHRS, YFSETQ. V dropped 4 bases and J dropped 3; count of bases not matched to a gene: 3. This CDR3 is built from 13 residues.